This T cell receptor beta chain was profiled in a study of immune characterization of retroperitoneal liposarcoma. Only a few counts were recorded for this clonotype. Germline CDR1 and CDR2: MNHEY and SVGEGT. Trimming pared 1 base from V and 1 base from J, leaving 17 bases between. The CDR3 length is 18 residues. Each CDR3 protein gets one entry after TCRdb re-called the PCR reads with MiXCR. This sample has about 2,400 distinct CDR3 sequences, with roughly 23% found just once. The sequenced material came from tumor tissue. The sequence was collected from a male donor with retroperitoneal liposarcoma. J is TRBJ2-1 and V is TRBV6-2 or TRBV6-3; D is unclear. CDR3 sequence (DNA): TGTGCCAGCAGTTACTACGCTGACCTCCCCGGGTCCTACAATGAGCAGTTCTTC. It is translated as CASSYYADLPGSYNEQFF.